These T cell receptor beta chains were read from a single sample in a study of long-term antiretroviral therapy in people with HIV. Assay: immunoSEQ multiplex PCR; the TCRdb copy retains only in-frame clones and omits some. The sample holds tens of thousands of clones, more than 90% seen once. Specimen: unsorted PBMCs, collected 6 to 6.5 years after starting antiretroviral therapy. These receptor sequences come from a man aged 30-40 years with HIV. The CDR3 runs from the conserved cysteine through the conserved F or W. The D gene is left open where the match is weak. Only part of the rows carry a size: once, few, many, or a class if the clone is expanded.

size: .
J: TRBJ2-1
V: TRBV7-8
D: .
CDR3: CASSLSRVNEQFF
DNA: TGTGCCAGCAGCTTGAGCAGGGTAAATGAGCAGTTCTTC

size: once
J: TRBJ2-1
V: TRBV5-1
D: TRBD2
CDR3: CASSLEGLAGINEQFF
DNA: TGCGCCAGCAGCTTGGAGGGACTAGCGGGTATAAATGAGCAGTTCTTC

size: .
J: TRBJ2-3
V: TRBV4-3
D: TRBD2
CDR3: CASSQVGAGGPPADTQYF
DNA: TGCGCCAGCAGCCAAGTGGGAGCGGGAGGACCTCCCGCAGATACGCAGTATTTT

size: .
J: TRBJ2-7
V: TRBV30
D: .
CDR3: CAWRPTTLGRVIPYEQYF
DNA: TGTGCCTGGAGACCAACCACACTGGGCAGGGTGATCCCCTACGAGCAGTACTTC

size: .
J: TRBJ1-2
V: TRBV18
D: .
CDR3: CASSPTDSGEGYTF
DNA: TGTGCCAGCTCACCGACGGACTCAGGGGAAGGCTACACCTTC

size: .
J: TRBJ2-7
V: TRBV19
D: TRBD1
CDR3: CASSIAGTGNYEQYF
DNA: TGTGCCAGTAGTATCGCCGGGACAGGGAACTACGAGCAGTACTTC

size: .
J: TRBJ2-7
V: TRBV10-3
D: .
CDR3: CAIRGRGDEQYF
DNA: TGTGCCATCAGGGGCCGAGGCGACGAGCAGTACTTC

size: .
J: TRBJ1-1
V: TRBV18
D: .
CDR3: CASSRPTTGDLTEAFF
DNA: TGTGCCAGCTCAAGGCCCACTACTGGGGATTTGACTGAAGCTTTCTTT

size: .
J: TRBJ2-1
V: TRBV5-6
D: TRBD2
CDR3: CASSPGLGYSEQFF
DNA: TGTGCCAGCAGCCCGGGACTAGGATACTCTGAGCAGTTCTTC

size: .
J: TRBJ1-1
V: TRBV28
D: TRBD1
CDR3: CATRQGYTEAFF
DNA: TGTGCCACCCGACAGGGGTACACTGAAGCTTTCTTT

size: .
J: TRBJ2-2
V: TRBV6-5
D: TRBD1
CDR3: CASGTGGAGELFF
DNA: TGTGCCAGCGGGACAGGAGGGGCCGGGGAGCTGTTTTTT

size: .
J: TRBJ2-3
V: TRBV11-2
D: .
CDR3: CASSTGKRGSTDTQYF
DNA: TGTGCCAGCAGCACCGGAAAGAGGGGAAGCACAGATACGCAGTATTTT

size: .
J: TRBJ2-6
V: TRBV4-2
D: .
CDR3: CASSQEGVTGANVLTF
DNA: TGTGCCAGCAGCCAAGAAGGGGTCACTGGGGCCAACGTCCTGACTTTC

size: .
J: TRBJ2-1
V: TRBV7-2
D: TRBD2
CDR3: CASSFPRLAGVREQFF
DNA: TGTGCCAGCAGCTTTCCTAGACTAGCGGGAGTCCGCGAGCAGTTCTTC

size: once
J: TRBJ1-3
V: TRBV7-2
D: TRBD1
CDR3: CASSLGGTGGNTIYF
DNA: TGTGCCAGCAGCTTAGGGGGGACAGGAGGAAACACCATATATTTT

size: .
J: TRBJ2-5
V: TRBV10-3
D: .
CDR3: CAIRYQETQYF
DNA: TGTGCCATCAGGTACCAAGAGACCCAGTACTTC

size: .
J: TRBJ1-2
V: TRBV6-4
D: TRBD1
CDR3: CASSADRGRGGYTF
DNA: TGTGCCAGCAGTGCGGACAGGGGGCGCGGTGGCTACACCTTC

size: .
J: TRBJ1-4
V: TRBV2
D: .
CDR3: CASEGVRTTNEKLFF
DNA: TGTGCCAGTGAGGGGGTACGCACAACTAATGAAAAACTGTTTTTT

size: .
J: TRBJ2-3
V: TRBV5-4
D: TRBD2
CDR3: CASSLQAGGLTDTQYF
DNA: TGTGCCAGCAGCTTACAAGCGGGAGGGCTCACAGATACGCAGTATTTT

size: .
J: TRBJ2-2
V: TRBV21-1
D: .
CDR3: CASRGLAGGRSTGELFF
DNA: TGTGCCAGCAGAGGACTAGCGGGAGGGCGAAGCACCGGGGAGCTGTTTTTT

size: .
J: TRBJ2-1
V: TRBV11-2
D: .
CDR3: CASSLALHNEQFF
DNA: TGTGCCAGCAGCTTAGCGCTGCACAATGAGCAGTTCTTC

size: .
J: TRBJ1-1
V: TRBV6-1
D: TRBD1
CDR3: CASSEMTGGGSEAFF
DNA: TGTGCCAGCAGTGAAATGACAGGGGGAGGTAGTGAAGCTTTCTTT

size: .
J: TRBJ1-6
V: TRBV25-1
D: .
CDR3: CASSELGLGTSPLHF
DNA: TGTGCCAGCAGTGAGCTGGGTCTTGGAACTTCACCCCTCCACTTT

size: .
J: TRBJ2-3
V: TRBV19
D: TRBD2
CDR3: CASSSREGRRWTDTQYF
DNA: TGTGCCAGTAGTTCACGGGAGGGAAGAAGGTGGACAGATACGCAGTATTTT

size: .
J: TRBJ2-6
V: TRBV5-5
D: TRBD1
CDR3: CASSLIPDRATLSGANVLTF
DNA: TGTGCCAGCAGCTTGATCCCGGACAGGGCCACCCTCTCTGGGGCCAACGTCCTGACTTTC

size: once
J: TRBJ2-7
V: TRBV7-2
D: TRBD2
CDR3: CASSSGLAGGLYEQYF
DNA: TGTGCCAGCAGCTCCGGACTAGCGGGGGGGCTATACGAGCAGTACTTC

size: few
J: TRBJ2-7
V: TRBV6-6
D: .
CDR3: CASSFRGGGYEQYF
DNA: TGTGCCAGCAGTTTCCGCGGCGGCGGCTACGAGCAGTACTTC

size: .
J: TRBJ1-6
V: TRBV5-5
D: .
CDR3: CASSLSLNSPLHF
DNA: TGTGCCAGCAGCTTGAGTCTCAATTCACCCCTCCACTTT

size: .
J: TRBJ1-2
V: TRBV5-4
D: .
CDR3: CASSLGEGGDGYTF
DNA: TGTGCCAGCAGCTTGGGAGAAGGGGGGGATGGCTACACCTTC

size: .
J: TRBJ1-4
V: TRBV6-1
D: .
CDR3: CASEGGQSNEKLFF
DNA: TGTGCCAGCGAGGGGGGGCAGTCTAATGAAAAACTGTTTTTT

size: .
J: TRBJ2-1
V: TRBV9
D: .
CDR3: CASSVGYISSYNEQFF
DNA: TGTGCCAGCAGCGTCGGCTATATAAGCTCCTACAATGAGCAGTTCTTC

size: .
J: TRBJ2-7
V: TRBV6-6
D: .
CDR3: CASSLLHYEQYF
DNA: TGTGCCAGCAGTCTCCTACACTACGAGCAGTACTTC

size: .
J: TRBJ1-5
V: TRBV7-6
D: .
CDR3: CASSPESNQPQHF
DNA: TGTGCCAGCAGCCCGGAGAGCAATCAGCCCCAGCATTTT

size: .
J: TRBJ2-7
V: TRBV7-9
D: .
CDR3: CASSSRLGKQDSSYEQYF
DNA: TGTGCCAGCAGCTCCCGTCTAGGTAAGCAGGATTCCTCCTACGAGCAGTACTTC

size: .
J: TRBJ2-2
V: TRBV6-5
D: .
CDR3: CAIRSTRGTGELFF
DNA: TGTGCCATCAGAAGCACGCGGGGCACCGGGGAGCTGTTTTTT

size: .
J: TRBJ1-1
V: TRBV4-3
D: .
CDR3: CASSQDFRFEAFF
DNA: TGCGCCAGCAGCCAAGATTTTCGGTTTGAGGCTTTCTTT

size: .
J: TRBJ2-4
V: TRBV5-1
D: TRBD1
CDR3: CASSPGQGSNIQYF
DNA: TGCGCCAGCAGCCCCGGACAGGGGAGTAACATTCAGTACTTC

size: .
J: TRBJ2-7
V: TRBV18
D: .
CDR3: CASSLSGVEQYF
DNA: TGTGCCAGCTCACTTTCAGGGGTCGAGCAGTACTTC

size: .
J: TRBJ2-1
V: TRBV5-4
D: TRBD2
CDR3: CASSPPSGGLGEQFF
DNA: TGTGCCAGCAGCCCCCCCTCGGGGGGGCTGGGTGAGCAGTTCTTC

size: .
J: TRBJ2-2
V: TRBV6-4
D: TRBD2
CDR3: CASSVAGGAGELFF
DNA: TGTGCCAGCAGTGTCGCCGGGGGGGCCGGGGAGCTGTTTTTT

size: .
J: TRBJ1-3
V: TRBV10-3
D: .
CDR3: CAISVQGNTIYF
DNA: TGTGCCATCAGTGTTCAGGGAAACACCATATATTTT